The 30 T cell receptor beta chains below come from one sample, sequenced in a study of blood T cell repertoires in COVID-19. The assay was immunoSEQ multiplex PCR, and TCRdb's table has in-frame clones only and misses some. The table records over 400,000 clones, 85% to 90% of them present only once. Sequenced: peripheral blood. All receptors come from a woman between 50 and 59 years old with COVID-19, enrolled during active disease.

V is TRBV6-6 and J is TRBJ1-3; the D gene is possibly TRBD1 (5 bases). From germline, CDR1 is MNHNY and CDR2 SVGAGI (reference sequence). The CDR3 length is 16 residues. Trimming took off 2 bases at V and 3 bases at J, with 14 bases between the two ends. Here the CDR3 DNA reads TGTGCCAGCAGTTACAGCCAGGGTCTGAGTGGAAACACCATATATTTT. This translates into CASSYSQGLSGNTIYF.

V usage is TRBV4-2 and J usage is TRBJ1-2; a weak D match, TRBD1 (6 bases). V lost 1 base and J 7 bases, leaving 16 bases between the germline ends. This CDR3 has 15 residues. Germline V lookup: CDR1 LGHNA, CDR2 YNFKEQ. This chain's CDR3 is CASSQVSTDSRGYTF. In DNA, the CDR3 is TGTGCCAGCAGCCAAGTGTCAACGGACAGCCGTGGCTACACCTTC.

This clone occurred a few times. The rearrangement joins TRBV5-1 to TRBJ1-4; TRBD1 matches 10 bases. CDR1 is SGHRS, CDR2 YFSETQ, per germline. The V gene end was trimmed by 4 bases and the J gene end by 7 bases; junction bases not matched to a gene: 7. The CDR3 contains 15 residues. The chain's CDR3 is CASSPLGQGREKLFF. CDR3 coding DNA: TGCGCCAGCAGCCCCCTGGGACAGGGGCGTGAAAAACTGTTTTTT. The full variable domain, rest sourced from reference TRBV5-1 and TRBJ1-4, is KAGVTQTPRYLIKTRGQQVTLSCSPISGHRSVSWYQQTPGQGLQFLFEYFSETQRNKGNFPGRFSGRQFSNSRSEMNVSTLELGDSALYLCASSPLGQGREKLFFGSGTQLSVL.

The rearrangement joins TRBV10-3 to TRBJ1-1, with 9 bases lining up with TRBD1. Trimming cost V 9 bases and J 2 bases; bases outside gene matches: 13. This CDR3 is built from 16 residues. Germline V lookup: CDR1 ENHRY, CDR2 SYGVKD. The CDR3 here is CAIAPGTGRGNTEAFF. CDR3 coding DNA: TGTGCCATTGCCCCCGGGACAGGGAGAGGAAACACTGAAGCTTTCTTT.

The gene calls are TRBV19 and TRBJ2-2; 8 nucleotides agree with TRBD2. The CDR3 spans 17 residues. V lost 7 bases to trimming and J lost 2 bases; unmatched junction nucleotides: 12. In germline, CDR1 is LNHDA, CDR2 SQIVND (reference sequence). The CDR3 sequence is CASTKSTAGVNTGELFF. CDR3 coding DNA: TGTGCCAGTACTAAATCGACAGCGGGGGTTAACACCGGGGAGCTGTTTTTT.

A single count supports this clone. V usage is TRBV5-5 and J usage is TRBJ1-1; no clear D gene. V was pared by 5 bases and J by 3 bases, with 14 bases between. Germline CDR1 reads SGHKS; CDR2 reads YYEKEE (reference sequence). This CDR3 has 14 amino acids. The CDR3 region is CASSPRGGHTEAFF. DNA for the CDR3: TGTGCCAGCAGTCCCAGAGGAGGTCACACTGAAGCTTTCTTT.

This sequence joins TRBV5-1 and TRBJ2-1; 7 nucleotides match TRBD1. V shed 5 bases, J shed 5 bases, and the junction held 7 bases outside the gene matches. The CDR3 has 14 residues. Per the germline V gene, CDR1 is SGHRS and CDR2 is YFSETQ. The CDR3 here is CASSRRQGHNEQFF. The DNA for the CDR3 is TGCGCCAGCAGTCGCCGACAGGGACACAATGAGCAGTTCTTC.

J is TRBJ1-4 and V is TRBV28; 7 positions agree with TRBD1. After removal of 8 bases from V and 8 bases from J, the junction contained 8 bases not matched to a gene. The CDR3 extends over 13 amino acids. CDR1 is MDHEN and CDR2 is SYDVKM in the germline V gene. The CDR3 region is CASERTGEEKLFF. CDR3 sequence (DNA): TGTGCCAGCGAGAGGACAGGTGAAGAAAAACTGTTTTTT.

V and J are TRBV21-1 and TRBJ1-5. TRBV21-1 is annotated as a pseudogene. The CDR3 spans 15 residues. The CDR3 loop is CASIRLEDSNQPQHF. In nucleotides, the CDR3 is TGTGCCAGCATCCGTCTGGAGGATAGCAATCAGCCCCAGCATTTT.

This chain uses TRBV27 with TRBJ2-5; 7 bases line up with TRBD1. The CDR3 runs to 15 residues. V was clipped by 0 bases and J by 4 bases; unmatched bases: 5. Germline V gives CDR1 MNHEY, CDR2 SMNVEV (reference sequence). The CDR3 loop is CASSLSLGGTETQYF. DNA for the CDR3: TGTGCCAGCAGTTTATCGCTAGGGGGCACAGAGACCCAGTACTTC.

Here the CDR3 reads CASSPDRGGNEKLFF. CDR3 sequence (DNA): TGTGCCAGCAGCCCAGACAGGGGGGGAAATGAAAAACTGTTTTTT. J is TRBJ1-4 and V is TRBV7-9; 9 bases are a match to TRBD1. This CDR3 region has 15 residues. Germline V CDR1 and CDR2: SEHNR, FQNEAQ (reference sequence). V lost 5 bases to trimming and J lost 5 bases; unmatched junction nucleotides: 6.

The CDR3 loop reads CASGEIGELFF. DNA for the CDR3: TGTGCCAGTGGAGAGATTGGGGAGCTGTTTTTT. The V call is TRBV19, the J call TRBJ2-2; D gene uncertain. CDR3 length equals 11 residues. The V end was cut by 8 bases, the J end by 8 bases, with 9 bases between. Germline CDR1 LNHDA, CDR2 SQIVND (reference sequence).

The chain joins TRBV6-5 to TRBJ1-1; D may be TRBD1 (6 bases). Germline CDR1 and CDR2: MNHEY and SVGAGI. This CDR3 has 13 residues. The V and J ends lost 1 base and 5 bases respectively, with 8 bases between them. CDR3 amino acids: CASSYFTGTEAFF. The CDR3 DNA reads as TGTGCCAGCAGTTACTTTACAGGGACTGAAGCTTTCTTT.

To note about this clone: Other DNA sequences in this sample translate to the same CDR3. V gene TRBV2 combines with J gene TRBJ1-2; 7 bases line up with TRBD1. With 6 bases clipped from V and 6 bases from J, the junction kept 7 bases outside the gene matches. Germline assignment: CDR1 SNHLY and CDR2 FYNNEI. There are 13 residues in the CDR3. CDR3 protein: CASSEGQGDGYTF. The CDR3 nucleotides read TGTGCCAGCAGCGAGGGGCAGGGGGATGGCTACACCTTC.

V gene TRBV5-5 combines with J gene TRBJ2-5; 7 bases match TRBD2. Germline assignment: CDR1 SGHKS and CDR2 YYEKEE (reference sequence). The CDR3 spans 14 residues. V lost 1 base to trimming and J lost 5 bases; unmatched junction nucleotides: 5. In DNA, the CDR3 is TGTGCCAGCAGCTTGAATCTGGGAGGGGAGACCCAGTACTTC. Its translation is CASSLNLGGETQYF.

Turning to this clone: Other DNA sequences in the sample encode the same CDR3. Here the CDR3 reads CASSRQDYGYTF. In DNA form, the CDR3 reads TGTGCCAGCAGTCGACAGGATTATGGCTACACCTTC. The chain carries TRBV6-5 and TRBJ1-2; TRBD1 is a possible D gene (6 bases). V was clipped by 5 bases and J by 5 bases, with 9 bases between them. Germline CDR1 and CDR2: MNHEY and SVGAGI. CDR3 length: 12 residues.

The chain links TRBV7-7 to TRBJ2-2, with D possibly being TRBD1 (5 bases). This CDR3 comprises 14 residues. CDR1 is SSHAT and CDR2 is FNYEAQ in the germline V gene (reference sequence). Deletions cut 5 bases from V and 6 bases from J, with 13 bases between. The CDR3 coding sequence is TGTGCCAGCAGCGCAAATTCAGGGTCCGGGGAGCTGTTTTTT. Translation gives CASSANSGSGELFF.

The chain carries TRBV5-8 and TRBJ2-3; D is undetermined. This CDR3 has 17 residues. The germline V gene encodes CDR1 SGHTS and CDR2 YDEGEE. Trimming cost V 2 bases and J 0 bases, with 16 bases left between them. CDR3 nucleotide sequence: TGTGCCAGCAGCTTCCCCGAGGCTGGCTCTAGCACAGATACGCAGTATTTT. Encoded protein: CASSFPEAGSSTDTQYF. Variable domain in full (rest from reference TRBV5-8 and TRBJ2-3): EAGVTQSPTHLIKTRGQQATLRCSPISGHTSVYWYQQALGLGLQFLLWYDEGEERNRGNFPPRFSGRQFPNYSSELNVNALELEDSALYLCASSFPEAGSSTDTQYFGPGTRLTVL.

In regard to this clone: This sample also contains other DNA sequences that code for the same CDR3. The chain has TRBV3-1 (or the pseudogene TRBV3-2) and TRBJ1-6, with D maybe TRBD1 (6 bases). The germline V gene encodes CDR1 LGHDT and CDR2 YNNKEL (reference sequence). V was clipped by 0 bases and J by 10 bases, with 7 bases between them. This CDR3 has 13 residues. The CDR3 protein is CASSQDRGSPLHF. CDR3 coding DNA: TGTGCCAGCAGCCAAGACAGGGGATCACCCCTCCACTTT.

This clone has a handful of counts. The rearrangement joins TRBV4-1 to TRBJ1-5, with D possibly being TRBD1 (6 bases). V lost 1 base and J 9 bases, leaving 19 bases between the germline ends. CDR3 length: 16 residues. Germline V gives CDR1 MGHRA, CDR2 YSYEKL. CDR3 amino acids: CASSQVVGIRGSPQHF. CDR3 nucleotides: TGCGCCAGCAGCCAAGTAGTGGGCATCAGGGGATCGCCCCAGCATTTT.

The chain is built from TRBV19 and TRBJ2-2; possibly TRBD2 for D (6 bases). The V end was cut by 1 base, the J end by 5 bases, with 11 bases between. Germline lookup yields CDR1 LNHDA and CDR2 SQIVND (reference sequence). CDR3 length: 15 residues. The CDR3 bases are TGTGCCAGTAGTATAGCGGCCCGGGGGACCGGGGAGCTGTTTTTT. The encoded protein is CASSIAARGTGELFF. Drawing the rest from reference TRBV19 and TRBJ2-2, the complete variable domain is DGGITQSPKYLFRKEGQNVTLSCEQNLNHDAMYWYRQDPGQGLRLIYYSQIVNDFQKGDIAEGYSVSREKKESFPLTVTSAQKNPTAFYLCASSIAARGTGELFFGEGSRLTVL.

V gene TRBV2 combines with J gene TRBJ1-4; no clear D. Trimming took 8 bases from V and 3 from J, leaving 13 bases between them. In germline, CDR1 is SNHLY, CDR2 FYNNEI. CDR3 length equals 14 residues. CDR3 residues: CASGEGVANEKLFF. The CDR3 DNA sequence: TGTGCCAGCGGGGAGGGAGTTGCTAATGAAAAACTGTTTTTT.

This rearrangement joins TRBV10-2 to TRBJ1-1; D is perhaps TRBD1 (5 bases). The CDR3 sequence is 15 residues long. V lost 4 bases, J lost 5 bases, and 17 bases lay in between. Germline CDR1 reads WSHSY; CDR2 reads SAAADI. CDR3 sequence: CASSVGWGVGTEAFF. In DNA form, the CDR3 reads TGCGCCAGCAGTGTGGGGTGGGGGGTAGGGACTGAAGCTTTCTTT.

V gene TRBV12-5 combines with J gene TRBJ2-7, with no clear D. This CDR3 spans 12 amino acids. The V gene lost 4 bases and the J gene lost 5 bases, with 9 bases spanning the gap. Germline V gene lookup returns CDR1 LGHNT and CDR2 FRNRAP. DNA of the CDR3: TGTGCTAGTGGTTCCCTCCTCCACGAGCAGTACTTC. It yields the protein CASGSLLHEQYF.

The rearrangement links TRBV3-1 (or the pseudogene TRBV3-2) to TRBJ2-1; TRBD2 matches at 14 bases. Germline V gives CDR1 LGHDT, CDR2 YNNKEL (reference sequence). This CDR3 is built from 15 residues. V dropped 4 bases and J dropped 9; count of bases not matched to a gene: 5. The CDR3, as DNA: TGTGCCAGCAGCCTCAGACTAGCGGGGGGGATTGAGCAGTTCTTC. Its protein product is CASSLRLAGGIEQFF.

CDR3: CASRWTDSNQPQHF. For the CDR3, the DNA is TGCGCCAGCAGGTGGACAGATAGCAATCAGCCCCAGCATTTT. The V and J genes are TRBV10-1 and TRBJ1-5; a possible D gene is TRBD1 (6 bases). The CDR3 consists of 14 residues. Looked up from germline, CDR1 is WNHNN and CDR2 is SYGVQD (reference sequence). Trimming left V 6 bases short and J 0 bases short, with 9 bases between.

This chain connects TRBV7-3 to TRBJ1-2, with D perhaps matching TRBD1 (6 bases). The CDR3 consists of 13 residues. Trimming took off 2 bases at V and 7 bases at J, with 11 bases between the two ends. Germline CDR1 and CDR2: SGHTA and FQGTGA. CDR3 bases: TGTGCCAGCAGCTTAGGACAGTCGGGTGGCTACACCTTC. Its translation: CASSLGQSGGYTF. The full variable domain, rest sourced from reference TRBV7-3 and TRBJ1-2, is GAGVSQTPSNKVTEKGKYVELRCDPISGHTALYWYRQSLGQGPEFLIYFQGTGAADDSGLPNDRFFAVRPEGSVSTLKIQRTERGDSAVYLCASSLGQSGGYTFGSGTRLTVV.

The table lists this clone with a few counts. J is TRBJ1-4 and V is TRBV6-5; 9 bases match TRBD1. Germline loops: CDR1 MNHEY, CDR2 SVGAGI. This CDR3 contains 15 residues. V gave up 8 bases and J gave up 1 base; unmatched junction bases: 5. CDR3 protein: CASGDRVGTNEKLFF. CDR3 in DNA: TGTGCCAGCGGGGACAGGGTAGGAACTAATGAAAAACTGTTTTTT.

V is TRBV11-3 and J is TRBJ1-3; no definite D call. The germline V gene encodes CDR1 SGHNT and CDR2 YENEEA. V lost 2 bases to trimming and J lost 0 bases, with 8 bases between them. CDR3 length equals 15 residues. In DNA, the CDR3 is TGTGCCAGCAGCTTACGCCACACCTCTGGAAACACCATATATTTT. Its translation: CASSLRHTSGNTIYF.

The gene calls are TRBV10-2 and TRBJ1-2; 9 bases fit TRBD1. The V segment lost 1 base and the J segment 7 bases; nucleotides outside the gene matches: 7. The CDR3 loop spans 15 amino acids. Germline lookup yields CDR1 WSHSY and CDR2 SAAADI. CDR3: CASSELGDRAGGYTF. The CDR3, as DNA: TGCGCCAGCAGTGAGTTAGGGGACAGGGCAGGTGGCTACACCTTC.